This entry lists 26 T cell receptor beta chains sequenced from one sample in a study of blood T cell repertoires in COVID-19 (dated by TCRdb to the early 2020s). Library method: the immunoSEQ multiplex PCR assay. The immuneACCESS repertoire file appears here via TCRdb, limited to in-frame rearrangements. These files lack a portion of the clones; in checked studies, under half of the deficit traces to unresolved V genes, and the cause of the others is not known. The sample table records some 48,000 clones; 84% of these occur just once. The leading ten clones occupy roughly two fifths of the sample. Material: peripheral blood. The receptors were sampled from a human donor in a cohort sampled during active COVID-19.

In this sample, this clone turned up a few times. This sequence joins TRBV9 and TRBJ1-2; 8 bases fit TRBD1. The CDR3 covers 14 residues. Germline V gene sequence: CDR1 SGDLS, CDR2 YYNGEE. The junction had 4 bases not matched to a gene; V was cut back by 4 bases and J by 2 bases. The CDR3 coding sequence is TGTGCCAGCAGCCCCGGACAGGGAAACTATGGCTACACCTTC. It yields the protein CASSPGQGNYGYTF. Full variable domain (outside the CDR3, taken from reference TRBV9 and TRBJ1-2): DSGVTQTPKHLITATGQRVTLRCSPRSGDLSVYWYQQSLDQGLQFLIQYYNGEERAKGNILERFSAQQFPDLHSELNLSSLELGDSALYFCASSPGQGNYGYTFGSGTRLTVV.

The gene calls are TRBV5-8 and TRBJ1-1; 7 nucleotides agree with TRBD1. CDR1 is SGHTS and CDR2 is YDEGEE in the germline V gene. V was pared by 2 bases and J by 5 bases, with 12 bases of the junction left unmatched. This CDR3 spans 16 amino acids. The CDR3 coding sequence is TGTGCCAGCAGCTTCCCCGGGACAAGGGGGCGGACTGAAGCTTTCTTT. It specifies CASSFPGTRGRTEAFF.

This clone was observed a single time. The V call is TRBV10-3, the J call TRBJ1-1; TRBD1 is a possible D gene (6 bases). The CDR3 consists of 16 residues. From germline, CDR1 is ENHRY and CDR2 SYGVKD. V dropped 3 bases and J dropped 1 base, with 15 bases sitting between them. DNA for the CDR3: TGTGCCATCAGTGAAGGGGGGGGCTTTGGGAACACTGAAGCTTTCTTT. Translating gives CAISEGGGFGNTEAFF.

CDR3 nucleotides: TGTGCCAGCAGTGACTCCCCGTGGGGGGAAGATGAAGCTTTCTTT. Translated: CASSDSPWGEDEAFF. V gene TRBV6-4 combines with J gene TRBJ1-1; tentative D call: TRBD1 (5 bases). The V end was cut by 0 bases, the J end by 7 bases, with 15 bases between. Germline CDR1 and CDR2: MRHNA and SNTAGT. The CDR3 totals 15 residues.

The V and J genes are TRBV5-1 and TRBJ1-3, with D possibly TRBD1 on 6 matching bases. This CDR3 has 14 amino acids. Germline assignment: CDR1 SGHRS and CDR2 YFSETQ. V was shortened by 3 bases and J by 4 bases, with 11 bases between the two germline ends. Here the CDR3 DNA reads TGCGCCAGCAGCTCGACAGGCCCCGGAAACACCATATATTTT. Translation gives CASSSTGPGNTIYF.

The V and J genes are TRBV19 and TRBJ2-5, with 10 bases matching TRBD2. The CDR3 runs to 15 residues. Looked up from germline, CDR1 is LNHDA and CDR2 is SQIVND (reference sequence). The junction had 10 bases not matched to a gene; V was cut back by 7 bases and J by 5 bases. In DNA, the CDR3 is TGTGCCAGTAACGACAGAAGCGGGGGGGTGGAGACCCAGTACTTC. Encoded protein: CASNDRSGGVETQYF.

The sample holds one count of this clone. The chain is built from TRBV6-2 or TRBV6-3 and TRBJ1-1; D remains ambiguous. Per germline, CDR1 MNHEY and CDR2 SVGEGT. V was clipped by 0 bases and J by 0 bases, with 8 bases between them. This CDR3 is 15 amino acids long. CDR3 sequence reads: CASSYSGSLNTEAFF. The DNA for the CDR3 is TGTGCCAGCAGTTACTCGGGCAGTTTGAACACTGAAGCTTTCTTT.

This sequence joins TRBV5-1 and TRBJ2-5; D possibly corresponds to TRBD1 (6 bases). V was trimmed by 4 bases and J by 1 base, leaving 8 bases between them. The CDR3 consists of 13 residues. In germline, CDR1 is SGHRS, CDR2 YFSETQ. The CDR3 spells CASSTGIQETQYF. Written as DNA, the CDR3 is TGCGCCAGCAGCACAGGGATCCAAGAGACCCAGTACTTC.

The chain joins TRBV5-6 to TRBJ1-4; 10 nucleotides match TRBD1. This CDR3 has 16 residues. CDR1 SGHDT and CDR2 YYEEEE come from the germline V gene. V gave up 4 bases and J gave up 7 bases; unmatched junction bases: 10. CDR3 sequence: CASSQTGTGAGEKLFF. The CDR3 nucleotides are TGTGCCAGCAGCCAGACGGGGACAGGGGCAGGTGAAAAACTGTTTTTT.

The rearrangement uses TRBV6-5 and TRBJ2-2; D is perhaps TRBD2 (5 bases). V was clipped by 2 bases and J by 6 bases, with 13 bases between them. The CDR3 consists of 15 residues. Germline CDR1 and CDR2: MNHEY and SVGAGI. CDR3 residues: CASSYDFARAGELFF. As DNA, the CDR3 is TGTGCCAGCAGTTACGACTTCGCGAGGGCCGGGGAGCTGTTTTTT.

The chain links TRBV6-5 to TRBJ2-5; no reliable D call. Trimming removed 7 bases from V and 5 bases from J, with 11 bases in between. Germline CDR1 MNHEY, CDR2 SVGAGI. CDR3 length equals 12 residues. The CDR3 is CASTLGGETQYF. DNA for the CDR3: TGTGCCAGCACCCTAGGCGGTGAGACCCAGTACTTC.

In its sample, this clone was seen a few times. The CDR3 DNA follows: TGCGCCAGCAGTGAGTCAGGACTAGCGGCTAAAAACATTCAGTACTTC. Protein: CASSESGLAAKNIQYF. The chain carries TRBV10-2 and TRBJ2-4, with 10 bases identical to TRBD2. V shed 0 bases, J shed 4 bases, and the junction held 3 bases outside the gene matches. CDR3 length: 16 amino acids. CDR1 and CDR2 (germline): WSHSY, SAAADI.

The CDR3 spells CASRPDRVMNTEAFF. The CDR3 region has the DNA TGTGCCAGCAGACCGGACAGGGTTATGAACACTGAAGCTTTCTTT. The chain uses TRBV2 and TRBJ1-1, with 8 bases lining up with TRBD1. V was pared by 6 bases and J by 0 bases, with 6 bases of the junction left unmatched. CDR1 is SNHLY, CDR2 FYNNEI, per germline. The CDR3 sequence is 15 residues long.

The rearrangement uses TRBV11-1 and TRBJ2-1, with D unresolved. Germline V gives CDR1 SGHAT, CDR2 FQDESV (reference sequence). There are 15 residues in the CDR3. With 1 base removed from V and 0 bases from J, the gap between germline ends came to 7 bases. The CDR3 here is CASSLEPVSYNEQFF. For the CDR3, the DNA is TGTGCCAGCAGCTTAGAGCCCGTCTCCTACAATGAGCAGTTCTTC.

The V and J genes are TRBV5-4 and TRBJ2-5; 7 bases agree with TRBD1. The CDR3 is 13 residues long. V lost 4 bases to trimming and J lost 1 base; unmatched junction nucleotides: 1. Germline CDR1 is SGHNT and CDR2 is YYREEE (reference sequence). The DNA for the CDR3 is TGTGCCAGCAGCGGGGACAGCCAAGAGACCCAGTACTTC. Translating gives CASSGDSQETQYF.

The chain's CDR3 is CASSFGQWYGYTF. CDR3 DNA sequence: TGTGCCAGCAGTTTTGGACAGTGGTATGGCTACACCTTC. The V gene is TRBV12-3 or TRBV12-4, the J gene TRBJ1-2; D is possibly TRBD1 (6 bases). The CDR3 contains 13 residues. Trimming pared 3 bases from V and 5 bases from J, leaving 10 bases between.

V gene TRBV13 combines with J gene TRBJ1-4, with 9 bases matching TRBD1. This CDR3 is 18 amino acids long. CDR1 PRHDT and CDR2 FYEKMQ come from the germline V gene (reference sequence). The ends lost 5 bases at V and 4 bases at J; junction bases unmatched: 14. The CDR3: CASSNNIDRGSGNEKLFF. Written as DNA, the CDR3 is TGTGCCAGCAGCAATAATATCGACAGGGGGTCCGGTAATGAAAAACTGTTTTTT.

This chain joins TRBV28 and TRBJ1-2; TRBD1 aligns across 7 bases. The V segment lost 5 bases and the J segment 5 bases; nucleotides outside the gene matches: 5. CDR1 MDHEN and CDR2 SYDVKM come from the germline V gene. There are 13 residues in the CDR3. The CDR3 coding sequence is TGTGCCAGCAGTCGGGGACAGTTATATGGCTACACCTTC. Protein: CASSRGQLYGYTF.

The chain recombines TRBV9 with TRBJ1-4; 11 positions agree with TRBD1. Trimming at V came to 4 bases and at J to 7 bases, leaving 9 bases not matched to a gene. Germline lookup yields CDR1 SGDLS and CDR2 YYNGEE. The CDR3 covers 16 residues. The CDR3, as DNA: TGTGCCAGCAGCCCCGCTCCGGGACAGGGGGGTGAAAAACTGTTTTTT. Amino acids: CASSPAPGQGGEKLFF.

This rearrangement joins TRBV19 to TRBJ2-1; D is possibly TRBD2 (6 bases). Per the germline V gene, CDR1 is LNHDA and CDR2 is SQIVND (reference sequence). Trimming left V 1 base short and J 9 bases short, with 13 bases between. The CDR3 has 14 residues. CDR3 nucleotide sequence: TGTGCCAGTAGTATAGTTATTAAGGAGGGTGAGCAGTTCTTC. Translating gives CASSIVIKEGEQFF.

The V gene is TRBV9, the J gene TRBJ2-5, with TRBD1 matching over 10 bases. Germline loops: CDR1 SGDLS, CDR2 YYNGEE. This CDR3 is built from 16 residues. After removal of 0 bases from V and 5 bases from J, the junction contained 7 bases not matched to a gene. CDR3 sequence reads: CASSVDATGGLETQYF. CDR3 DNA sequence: TGTGCCAGCAGCGTAGACGCGACAGGGGGCCTGGAGACCCAGTACTTC. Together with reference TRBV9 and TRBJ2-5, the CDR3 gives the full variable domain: DSGVTQTPKHLITATGQRVTLRCSPRSGDLSVYWYQQSLDQGLQFLIQYYNGEERAKGNILERFSAQQFPDLHSELNLSSLELGDSALYFCASSVDATGGLETQYFGPGTRLLVL.

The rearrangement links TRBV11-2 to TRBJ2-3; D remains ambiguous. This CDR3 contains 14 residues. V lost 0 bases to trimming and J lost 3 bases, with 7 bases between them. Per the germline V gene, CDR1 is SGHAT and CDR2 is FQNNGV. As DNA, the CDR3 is TGTGCCAGCAGCTTAGAGGCCAGTACAGATACGCAGTATTTT. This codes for CASSLEASTDTQYF.

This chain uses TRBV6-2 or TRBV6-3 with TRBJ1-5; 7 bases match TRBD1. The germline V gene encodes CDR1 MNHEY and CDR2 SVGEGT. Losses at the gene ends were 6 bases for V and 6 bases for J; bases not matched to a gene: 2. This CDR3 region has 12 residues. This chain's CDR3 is CASSRQGQPQHF. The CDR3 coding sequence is TGTGCCAGCAGCCGACAGGGTCAGCCCCAGCATTTT.

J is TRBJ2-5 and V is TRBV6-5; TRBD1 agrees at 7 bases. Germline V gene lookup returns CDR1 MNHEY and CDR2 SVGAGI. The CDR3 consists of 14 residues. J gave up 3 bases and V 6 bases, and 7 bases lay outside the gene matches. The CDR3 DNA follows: TGTGCCAGCAGAAAGACAGGGATCGAAGAGACCCAGTACTTC. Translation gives CASRKTGIEETQYF.

This CDR3 is CASSKLGQGYSPLHF. The DNA for the CDR3 is TGTGCCAGCAGCAAACTGGGACAGGGCTATTCACCCCTCCACTTT. The rearrangement joins TRBV21-1 to TRBJ1-6; TRBD1, the table's D call, was not compared with the DNA. TRBV21-1 is shown as a pseudogene. This CDR3 spans 15 amino acids.

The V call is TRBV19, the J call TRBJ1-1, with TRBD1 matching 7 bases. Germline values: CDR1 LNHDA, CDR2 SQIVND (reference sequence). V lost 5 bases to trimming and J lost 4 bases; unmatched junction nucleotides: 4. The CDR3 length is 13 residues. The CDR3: CASSPDRVTEAFF. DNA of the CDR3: TGTGCCAGTAGTCCTGACAGGGTCACTGAAGCTTTCTTT. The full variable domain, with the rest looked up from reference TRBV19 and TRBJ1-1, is DGGITQSPKYLFRKEGQNVTLSCEQNLNHDAMYWYRQDPGQGLRLIYYSQIVNDFQKGDIAEGYSVSREKKESFPLTVTSAQKNPTAFYLCASSPDRVTEAFFGQGTRLTVV.